One sample yielded the 24 T cell receptor beta chains listed below, sequenced in a study of blood T cell repertoires in COVID-19 (dated by TCRdb to 2020 to 2022). The library was built by means of the immunoSEQ multiplex PCR assay. In TCRdb, the immuneACCESS table is reduced to in-frame sequences with V and J assigned. These tables do not hold every clone; where another copy was compared, an unresolved V gene accounts for under half, and the others remain unexplained. For this sample there are about 400,000 clones; approximately 91% appear just once. Of the sample, more than 2% is held by the ten largest clones. Sequencing was done on a sample of PBMCs or T cells enriched from blood (not recorded which). Source of these receptors: a woman aged 35 to 49 with acute COVID-19.

This clone was recorded only once. The chain joins TRBV7-9 to TRBJ2-7; 8 nucleotides match TRBD1. With V trimmed by 4 bases and J by 7 bases, 6 bases remained unmatched. Germline values: CDR1 SEHNR, CDR2 FQNEAQ (reference sequence). The CDR3 extends over 13 amino acids. CDR3 DNA: TGTGCCAGCAGCTCCAGGACAGGGTGGGAGCAGTACTTC. It yields the protein CASSSRTGWEQYF.

The J gene is TRBJ1-4, the V gene TRBV3-1 (or the pseudogene TRBV3-2), with 8 nucleotides matching TRBD1. Germline CDR1 LGHDT, CDR2 YNNKEL (reference sequence). The J segment lost 8 bases and the V segment lost 2 bases, leaving 10 bases of the junction unmatched. The CDR3 sequence is 16 residues long. CDR3 sequence (DNA): TGTGCCAGCAGCCAAACCTGGGACAGGATGCGGGAAAAACTGTTTTTT. Encoded protein: CASSQTWDRMREKLFF.

The CDR3 here is CASSFDRGSYEQYF. The DNA of the CDR3 is TGTGCCAGCAGTTTTGACAGGGGATCCTACGAGCAGTACTTC. V gene TRBV6-5 combines with J gene TRBJ2-7; the match to TRBD1 covers 8 bases. There are 14 residues in the CDR3. The junction had 3 bases not matched to a gene; V was cut back by 4 bases and J by 1 base. Germline-derived CDR1 and CDR2 are MNHEY and SVGAGI.

This clone was found once. The chain carries TRBV30 and TRBJ1-4; no firm D call. V lost 2 bases to trimming and J lost 6 bases, with 19 bases between them. The CDR3 extends over 16 amino acids. Germline loops: CDR1 GTSNPN, CDR2 SVGIG (reference sequence). The CDR3 DNA reads TGTGCCTGGAGTCCTAACGTTCGGGGTAAGGATGAAAAACTGTTTTTT. It codes for CAWSPNVRGKDEKLFF.

This clone was picked up a small number of times. The rearrangement links TRBV5-1 to TRBJ1-2, with TRBD1 matching 8 bases. Losses at the gene ends were 5 bases for V and 8 bases for J; bases not matched to a gene: 14. The length of the CDR3 is 15 residues. The germline V gene encodes CDR1 SGHRS and CDR2 YFSETQ. The CDR3 loop reads CASSYTGGLRLGYTF. The CDR3 nucleotides are TGCGCCAGCAGTTATACAGGGGGTTTAAGGCTAGGCTACACCTTC.

V is TRBV30 and J is TRBJ2-7; TRBD1 might be the D (5 bases). The CDR3 is made up of 15 amino acids. CDR1 is GTSNPN and CDR2 is SVGIG in the germline V gene (reference sequence). V was trimmed by 4 bases and J by 0 bases, leaving 16 bases between them. CDR3 sequence reads: CAWNPTVKSSYEQYF. The CDR3 DNA follows: TGTGCCTGGAATCCGACAGTTAAGAGCTCCTACGAGCAGTACTTC.

V is TRBV2 and J is TRBJ1-1; no definite D call. This CDR3 is 11 amino acids long. CDR1 is SNHLY and CDR2 is FYNNEI in the germline V gene. The V and J ends lost 5 bases and 3 bases respectively, with 4 bases between them. CDR3 in DNA: TGTGCCAGCAGTCTCTACACTGAAGCTTTCTTT. It encodes CASSLYTEAFF.

The chain has TRBV23-1 and TRBJ2-7; 9 bases map to TRBD1. TRBV23-1 is an open reading frame, and its role is uncertain. The V and J ends lost 0 bases and 5 bases, in that order; junction bases with no gene match: 8. CDR3 length: 16 residues. CDR3 amino acids: CASSQSKGQGSHEQYF. The CDR3 nucleotides are TGCGCCAGCAGTCAATCGAAGGGACAGGGAAGCCACGAGCAGTACTTC.

The chain links TRBV5-1 to TRBJ1-2; 9 nucleotides line up with TRBD1. Germline-derived CDR1 and CDR2 are SGHRS and YFSETQ. CDR3 length: 15 residues. V lost 4 bases and J lost 8; bases outside the gene matches: 12. This CDR3 reads CASSATTGQGRGYTF. In DNA, the CDR3 is TGCGCCAGCAGCGCGACGACTGGACAGGGGAGAGGCTACACCTTC.

J is TRBJ2-1 and V is TRBV5-1; 7 bases are a match to TRBD2. Germline CDR1 and CDR2: SGHRS and YFSETQ. V gave up 4 bases and J gave up 5 bases; unmatched junction bases: 6. The CDR3 is 14 amino acids. The DNA for the CDR3 is TGCGCCAGCAGCGAGGCGGGAGCTAACAATGAGCAGTTCTTC. Translating it yields CASSEAGANNEQFF.

This chain joins TRBV7-8 and TRBJ2-2, with D uncertain. The CDR3 totals 13 residues. Trimming removed 2 bases at V and 6 bases at J, with 7 bases between. Germline V gene lookup returns CDR1 SGHVS and CDR2 FQNEAQ. The DNA for the CDR3 is TGTGCCAGCAGCTTATCGGGTGCCGGGGAGCTGTTTTTT. Encoded protein: CASSLSGAGELFF.

This rearrangement joins TRBV24-1 to TRBJ2-2; D is ambiguous. The CDR3 runs 15 residues. V dropped 4 bases and J dropped 5 bases, with 13 bases sitting between them. Germline assignment: CDR1 KGHDR and CDR2 SFDVKD. Here the CDR3 DNA reads TGTGCCACCAGTGACGCCACCTCAGTGACCGGGGAGCTGTTTTTT. This translates into CATSDATSVTGELFF.

This clone has just a few counts. The V gene is TRBV2, the J gene TRBJ2-7; TRBD2 is a possible D gene (6 bases). The CDR3 runs to 12 residues. Trimming removed 3 bases at V and 4 bases at J, with 7 bases between. CDR1 SNHLY and CDR2 FYNNEI come from the germline V gene. The CDR3 sequence is CASSDAGYEQYF. CDR3 DNA: TGTGCCAGCAGTGACGCGGGGTACGAGCAGTACTTC.

V and J are TRBV5-1 and TRBJ2-5; 7 nucleotides align to TRBD2. Germline CDR1 is SGHRS and CDR2 is YFSETQ. J gave up 0 bases and V 2 bases, and 7 bases lay outside the gene matches. The CDR3 length is 16 residues. Written as DNA, the CDR3 is TGCGCCAGCAGCTTAATCCTAGCGGTGTACCAAGAGACCCAGTACTTC. It specifies CASSLILAVYQETQYF. The whole variable domain, filled in from reference TRBV5-1 and TRBJ2-5, reads KAGVTQTPRYLIKTRGQQVTLSCSPISGHRSVSWYQQTPGQGLQFLFEYFSETQRNKGNFPGRFSGRQFSNSRSEMNVSTLELGDSALYLCASSLILAVYQETQYFGPGTRLLVL.

This sequence joins TRBV6-5 and TRBJ2-7; D might be TRBD2 (5 bases). V lost 1 base and J lost 3, with 10 bases in between. CDR3 length: 14 amino acids. Germline values: CDR1 MNHEY, CDR2 SVGAGI. In DNA form, the CDR3 reads TGTGCCAGCAGTTACTTCGGACGGGACTACGAGCAGTACTTC. Translating it yields CASSYFGRDYEQYF.

This sequence joins TRBV5-1 and TRBJ2-4; possibly TRBD1 for D (5 bases). CDR1 SGHRS and CDR2 YFSETQ come from the germline V gene. V was trimmed by 5 bases and J by 8 bases, leaving 14 bases between them. CDR3 length equals 13 residues. The CDR3 coding sequence is TGCGCCAGCAGGCGGTGGCAGGGTGACATTCAGTACTTC. Residues: CASRRWQGDIQYF.

The chain is built from TRBV4-1 and TRBJ1-2; D may be TRBD1 (5 bases). CDR1 MGHRA and CDR2 YSYEKL come from the germline V gene. CDR3 length equals 14 residues. V dropped 3 bases and J dropped 4 bases, with 12 bases sitting between them. This CDR3 is CASSHSPQGYGYTF. The CDR3 DNA reads as TGCGCCAGCAGCCACAGCCCGCAGGGCTATGGCTACACCTTC.

The chain carries TRBV5-4 and TRBJ2-1; 12 positions agree with TRBD2. Germline V gives CDR1 SGHNT, CDR2 YYREEE (reference sequence). V was clipped by 1 base and J by 8 bases; unmatched bases: 7. The CDR3 loop spans 16 amino acids. CDR3 bases: TGTGCCAGCAGCTTGCTGCTGACTAGCGGGGGCGATGAGCAGTTCTTC. This translates into CASSLLLTSGGDEQFF.

The chain has TRBV30 and TRBJ1-2; possible D gene TRBD1, 6 bases. Germline lookup yields CDR1 GTSNPN and CDR2 SVGIG (reference sequence). The CDR3 is 13 residues long. With 1 base removed from V and 8 bases from J, the gap between germline ends came to 14 bases. The CDR3 loop is CAWSAFTGSGYTF. The CDR3 nucleotides read TGTGCCTGGAGTGCTTTCACAGGGAGCGGCTACACCTTC.

The chain couples TRBV7-9 to TRBJ2-7, with TRBD2 matching 7 bases. The J segment lost 5 bases and the V segment lost 3 bases, leaving 10 bases of the junction unmatched. CDR1 is SEHNR and CDR2 is FQNEAQ in the germline V gene (reference sequence). The CDR3 loop spans 15 amino acids. CDR3 in DNA: TGTGCCAGCAGCTTGTCACGGGGCGGGAGAGACGAGCAGTACTTC. The encoded protein is CASSLSRGGRDEQYF.

The chain links TRBV2 to TRBJ2-1; D might be TRBD2 (6 bases). V lost 3 bases and J lost 4, with 16 bases in between. Germline V gives CDR1 SNHLY, CDR2 FYNNEI. The CDR3 is 16 residues long. CDR3 sequence (DNA): TGTGCCAGCAGTGATCGTGGAGCGGGCCCTTACAATGAGCAGTTCTTC. Its translation is CASSDRGAGPYNEQFF.

The chain joins TRBV7-2 to TRBJ2-6; D call uncertain. The V end lost 1 base, the J end lost 0 bases, and 13 bases lay between the germline ends. The CDR3 contains 18 residues. Germline V CDR1 and CDR2: SGHTA, FQGNSA. The CDR3 bases are TGTGCCAGCAGCTTAGTGAACCCCAGGCACTCTGGGGCCAACGTCCTGACTTTC. It codes for CASSLVNPRHSGANVLTF.

The chain carries TRBV5-4 and TRBJ2-5, with D perhaps matching TRBD1 (6 bases). V lost 0 bases, J lost 5 bases, and 14 bases lay in between. CDR1 and CDR2 from the germline V gene are SGHNT and YYREEE (reference sequence). This CDR3 region has 15 residues. CDR3 sequence (DNA): TGTGCCAGCAGCTTGGCGAGCAGGGGTGTGGAGACCCAGTACTTC. This gives the protein CASSLASRGVETQYF.

This chain's CDR3 is CASSHPGLAGGPGETQYF. In nucleotides, the CDR3 is TGTGCCAGCAGCCACCCGGGACTAGCGGGGGGCCCAGGAGAGACCCAGTACTTC. The J gene is TRBJ2-5, the V gene TRBV7-8; 15 bases line up with TRBD2. After removal of 5 bases from V and 4 bases from J, the junction contained 11 bases not matched to a gene. CDR3 length: 18 amino acids. Looked up from germline, CDR1 is SGHVS and CDR2 is FQNEAQ.